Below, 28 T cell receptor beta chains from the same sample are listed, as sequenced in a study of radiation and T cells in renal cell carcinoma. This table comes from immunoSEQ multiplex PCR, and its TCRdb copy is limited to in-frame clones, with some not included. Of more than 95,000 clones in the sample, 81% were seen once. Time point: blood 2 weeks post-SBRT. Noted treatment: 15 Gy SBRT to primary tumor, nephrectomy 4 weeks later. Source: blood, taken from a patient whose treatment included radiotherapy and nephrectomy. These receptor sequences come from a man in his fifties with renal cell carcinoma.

The CDR3 reads CASSLGSEQYF. CDR3 nucleotide sequence: TGTGCCAGCAGCTTAGGCTCCGAGCAGTACTTC. This chain connects TRBV13 to TRBJ2-7, with unresolved D. V lost 0 bases to trimming and J lost 6 bases, with 3 bases between them. The CDR3 sequence is 11 residues long. Germline CDR1 reads PRHDT; CDR2 reads FYEKMQ (reference sequence).

This CDR3 reads CASSPNVDPRLTRQETQYF. In DNA form, the CDR3 reads TGTGCCAGCAGCCCTAACGTGGATCCAAGACTAACCCGCCAAGAGACCCAGTACTTC. The chain links TRBV11-3 to TRBJ2-5, with D possibly matching TRBD2 (5 bases). Germline V gene sequence: CDR1 SGHNT, CDR2 YENEEA. The V end was cut by 5 bases, the J end by 1 base, with 26 bases between. CDR3 size: 19 residues.

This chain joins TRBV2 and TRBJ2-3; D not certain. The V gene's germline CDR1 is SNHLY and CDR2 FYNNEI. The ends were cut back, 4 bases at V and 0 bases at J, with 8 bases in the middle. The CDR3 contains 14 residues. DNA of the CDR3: TGTGCCAGCAGTGCGGGTTATAGCACAGATACGCAGTATTTT. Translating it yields CASSAGYSTDTQYF.

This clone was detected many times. CDR3 DNA: TGTGCCAGTAGTATAGTTCTGGGGCAAGGTCAGCCCCAGCATTTT. Translating gives CASSIVLGQGQPQHF. The chain has TRBV19 and TRBJ1-5; D perhaps matches TRBD1 (5 bases). Germline V CDR1 and CDR2: LNHDA, SQIVND (reference sequence). V was shortened by 1 base and J by 6 bases, with 13 bases between the two germline ends. The CDR3 covers 15 residues.

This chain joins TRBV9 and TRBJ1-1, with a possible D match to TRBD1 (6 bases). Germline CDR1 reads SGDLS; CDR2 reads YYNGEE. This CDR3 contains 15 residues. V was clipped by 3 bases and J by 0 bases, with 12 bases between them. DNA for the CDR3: TGTGCCAGCAGCGGAGGGGGACAAATGAACACTGAAGCTTTCTTT. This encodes CASSGGGQMNTEAFF.

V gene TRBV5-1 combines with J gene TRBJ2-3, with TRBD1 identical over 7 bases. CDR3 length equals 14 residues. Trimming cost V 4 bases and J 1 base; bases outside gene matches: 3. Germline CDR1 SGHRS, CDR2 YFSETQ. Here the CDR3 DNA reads TGCGCCAGCAGCACGGGACAGCGCACAGATACGCAGTATTTT. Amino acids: CASSTGQRTDTQYF.

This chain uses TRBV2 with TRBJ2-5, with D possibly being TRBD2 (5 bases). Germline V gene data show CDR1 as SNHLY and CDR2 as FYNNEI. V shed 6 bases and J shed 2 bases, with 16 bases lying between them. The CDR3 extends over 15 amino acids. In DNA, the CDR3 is TGTGCCAGCAGGTTGGGCATACTAGGTCAAGAGACCCAGTACTTC. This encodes CASRLGILGQETQYF.

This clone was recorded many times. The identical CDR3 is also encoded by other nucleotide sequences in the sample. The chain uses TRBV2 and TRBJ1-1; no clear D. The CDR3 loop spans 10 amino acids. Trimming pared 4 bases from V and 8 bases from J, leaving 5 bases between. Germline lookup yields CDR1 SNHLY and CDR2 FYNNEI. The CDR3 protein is CASSVGEAFF. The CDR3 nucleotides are TGTGCCAGCAGTGTCGGGGAAGCTTTCTTT.

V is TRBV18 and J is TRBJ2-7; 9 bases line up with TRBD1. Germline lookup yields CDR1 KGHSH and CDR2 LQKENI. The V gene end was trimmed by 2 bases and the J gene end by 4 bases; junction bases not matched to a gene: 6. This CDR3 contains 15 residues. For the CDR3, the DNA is TGTGCCAGCTCACCATCGTCACAGGGGGCTTACGAGCAGTACTTC. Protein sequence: CASSPSSQGAYEQYF. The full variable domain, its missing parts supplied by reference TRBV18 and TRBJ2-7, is NAGVMQNPRHLVRRRGQEARLRCSPMKGHSHVYWYRQLPEEGLKFMVYLQKENIIDESGMPKERFSAEFPKEGPSILRIQQVVRGDSAAYFCASSPSSQGAYEQYFGPGTRLTVT.

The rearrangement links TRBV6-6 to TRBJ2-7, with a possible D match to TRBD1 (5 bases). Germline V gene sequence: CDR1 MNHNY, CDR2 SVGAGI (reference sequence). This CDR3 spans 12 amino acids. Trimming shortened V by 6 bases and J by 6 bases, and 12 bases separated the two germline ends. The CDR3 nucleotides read TGTGCCAGCAGGCCAGGGTTTAGCGAGCAGTACTTC. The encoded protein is CASRPGFSEQYF.

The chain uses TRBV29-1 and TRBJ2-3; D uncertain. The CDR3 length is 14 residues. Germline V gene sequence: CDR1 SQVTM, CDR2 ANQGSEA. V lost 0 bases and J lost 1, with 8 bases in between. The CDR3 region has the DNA TGCAGCGTTGAAGAATCGGACGGCACAGATACGCAGTATTTT. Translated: CSVEESDGTDTQYF.

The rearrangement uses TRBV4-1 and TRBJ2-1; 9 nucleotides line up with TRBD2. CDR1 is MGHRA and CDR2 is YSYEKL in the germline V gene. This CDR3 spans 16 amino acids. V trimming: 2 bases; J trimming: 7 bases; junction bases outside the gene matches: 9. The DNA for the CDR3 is TGCGCCAGCAGCCAATTTCGAGCGGGGGGCAAGAATGAGCAGTTCTTC. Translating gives CASSQFRAGGKNEQFF.

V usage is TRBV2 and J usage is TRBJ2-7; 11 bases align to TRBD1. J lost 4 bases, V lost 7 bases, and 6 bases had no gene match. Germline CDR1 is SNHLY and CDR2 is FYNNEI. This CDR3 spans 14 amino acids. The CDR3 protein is CASNGQGALYEQYF. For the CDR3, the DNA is TGTGCCAGCAACGGACAGGGGGCACTGTACGAGCAGTACTTC.

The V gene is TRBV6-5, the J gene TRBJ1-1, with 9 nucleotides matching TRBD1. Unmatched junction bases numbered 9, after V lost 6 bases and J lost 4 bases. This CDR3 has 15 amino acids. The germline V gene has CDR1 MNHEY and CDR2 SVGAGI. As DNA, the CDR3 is TGTGCCAGCAGATTTACAGGGGGCGCGATCACTGAAGCTTTCTTT. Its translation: CASRFTGGAITEAFF.

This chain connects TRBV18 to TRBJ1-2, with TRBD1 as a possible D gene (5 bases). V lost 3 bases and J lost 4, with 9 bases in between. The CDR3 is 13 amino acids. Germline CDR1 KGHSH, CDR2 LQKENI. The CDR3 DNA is TGTGCCAGCTCACCGGGACGGTCCTATGGCTACACCTTC. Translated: CASSPGRSYGYTF. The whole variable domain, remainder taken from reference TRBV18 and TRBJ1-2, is NAGVMQNPRHLVRRRGQEARLRCSPMKGHSHVYWYRQLPEEGLKFMVYLQKENIIDESGMPKERFSAEFPKEGPSILRIQQVVRGDSAAYFCASSPGRSYGYTFGSGTRLTVV.

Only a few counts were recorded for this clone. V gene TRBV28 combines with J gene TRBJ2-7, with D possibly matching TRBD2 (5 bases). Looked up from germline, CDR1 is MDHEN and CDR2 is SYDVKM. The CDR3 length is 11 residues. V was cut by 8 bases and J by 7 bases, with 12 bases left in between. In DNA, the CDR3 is TGTGCCAGCGGGAGATTCGGGGAGCAGTACTTC. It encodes CASGRFGEQYF. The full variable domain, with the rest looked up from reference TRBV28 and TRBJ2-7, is DVKVTQSSRYLVKRTGEKVFLECVQDMDHENMFWYRQDPGLGLRLIYFSYDVKMKEKGDIPEGYSVSREKKERFSLILESASTNQTSMYLCASGRFGEQYFGPGTRLTVT.

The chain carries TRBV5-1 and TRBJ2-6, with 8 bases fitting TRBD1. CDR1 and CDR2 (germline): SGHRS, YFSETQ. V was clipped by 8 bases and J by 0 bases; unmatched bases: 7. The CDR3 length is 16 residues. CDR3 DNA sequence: TGCGCCAGTCGTCCCGGGACAGGCTCTGGGGCCAACGTCCTGACTTTC. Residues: CASRPGTGSGANVLTF.

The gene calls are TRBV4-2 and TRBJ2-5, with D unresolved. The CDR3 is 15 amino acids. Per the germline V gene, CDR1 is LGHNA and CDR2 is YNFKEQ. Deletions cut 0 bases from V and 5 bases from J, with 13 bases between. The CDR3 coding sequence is TGTGCCAGCAGCCAAGATCGAGGTAGCTGGGAGACCCAGTACTTC. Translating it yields CASSQDRGSWETQYF.

CDR3 sequence (DNA): TGTGCCAGCAGGGGCAGGGGAAAACCTTCAACGCAGTATTTT. Translated: CASRGRGKPSTQYF. This chain uses TRBV7-8 with TRBJ2-3; tentatively, D is TRBD1 (6 bases). Trimming cost V 6 bases and J 9 bases, with 19 bases left between them. The germline CDR1 and CDR2 sequences are SGHVS and FQNEAQ. This CDR3 has 14 amino acids.

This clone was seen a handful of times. DNA for the CDR3: TGTGCCAGCAGTTTGGCGGGGGGTGGCAATCAGCCCCAGCATTTT. It translates to CASSLAGGGNQPQHF. The chain links TRBV28 to TRBJ1-5; D is possibly TRBD1 (5 bases). The V gene's germline CDR1 is MDHEN and CDR2 SYDVKM. This CDR3 has 15 amino acids. V lost 3 bases and J lost 2, with 11 bases in between.

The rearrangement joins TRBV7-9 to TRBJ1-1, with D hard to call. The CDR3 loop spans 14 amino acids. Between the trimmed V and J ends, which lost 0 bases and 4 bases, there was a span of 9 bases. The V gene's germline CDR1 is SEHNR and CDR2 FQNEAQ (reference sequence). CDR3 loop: CASSLASGSTEAFF. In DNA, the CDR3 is TGTGCCAGCAGCTTAGCCTCGGGCAGCACTGAAGCTTTCTTT.

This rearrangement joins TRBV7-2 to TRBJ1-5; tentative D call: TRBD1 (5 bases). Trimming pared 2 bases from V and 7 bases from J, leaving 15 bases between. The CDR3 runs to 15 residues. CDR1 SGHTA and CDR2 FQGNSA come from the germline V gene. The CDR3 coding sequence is TGTGCCAGCAGCTTACTCGGGGCAGGCCCACAGCCCCAGCATTTT. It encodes CASSLLGAGPQPQHF.

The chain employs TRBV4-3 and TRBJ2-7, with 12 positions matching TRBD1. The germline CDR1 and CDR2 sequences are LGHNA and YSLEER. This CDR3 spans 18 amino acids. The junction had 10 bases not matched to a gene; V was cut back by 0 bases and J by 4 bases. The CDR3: CASSQDTRGTGGRYEQYF. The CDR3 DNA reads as TGCGCCAGCAGCCAAGATACTCGGGGGACAGGGGGCCGGTACGAGCAGTACTTC.

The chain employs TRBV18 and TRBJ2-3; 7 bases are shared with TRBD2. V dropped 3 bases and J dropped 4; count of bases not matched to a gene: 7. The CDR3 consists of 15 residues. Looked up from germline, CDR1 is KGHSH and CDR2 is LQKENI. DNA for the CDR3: TGTGCCAGCTCACCGAATAGCGGGCTTGCAGATACGCAGTATTTT. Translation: CASSPNSGLADTQYF.

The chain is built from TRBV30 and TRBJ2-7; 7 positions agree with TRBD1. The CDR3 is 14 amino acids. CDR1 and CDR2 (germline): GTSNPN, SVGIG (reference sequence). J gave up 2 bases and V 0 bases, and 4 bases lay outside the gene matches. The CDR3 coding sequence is TGTGCCTGGAGTGTAGGGGACAGCACCTACGAGCAGTACTTC. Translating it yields CAWSVGDSTYEQYF.

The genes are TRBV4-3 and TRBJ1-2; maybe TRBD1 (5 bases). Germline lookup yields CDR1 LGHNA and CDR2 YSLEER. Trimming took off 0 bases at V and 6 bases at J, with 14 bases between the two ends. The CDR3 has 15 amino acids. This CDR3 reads CASSQDGGNLNGYTF. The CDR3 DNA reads TGCGCCAGCAGCCAAGATGGGGGAAATTTGAATGGCTACACCTTC.

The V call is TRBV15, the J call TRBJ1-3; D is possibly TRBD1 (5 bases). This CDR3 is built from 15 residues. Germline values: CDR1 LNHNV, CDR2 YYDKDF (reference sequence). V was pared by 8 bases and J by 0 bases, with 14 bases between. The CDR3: CATLAGKASGNTIYF. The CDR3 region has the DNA TGTGCCACCTTAGCAGGGAAGGCCTCTGGAAACACCATATATTTT. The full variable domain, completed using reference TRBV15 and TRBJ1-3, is DAMVIQNPRYQVTQFGKPVTLSCSQTLNHNVMYWYQQKSSQAPKLLFHYYDKDFNNEADTPDNFQSRRPNTSFCFLDIRSPGLGDTAMYLCATLAGKASGNTIYFGEGSWLTVV.

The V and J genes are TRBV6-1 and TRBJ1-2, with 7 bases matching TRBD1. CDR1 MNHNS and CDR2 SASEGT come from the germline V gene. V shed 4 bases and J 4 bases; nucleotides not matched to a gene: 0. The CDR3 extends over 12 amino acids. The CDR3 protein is CASSGDSYGYTF. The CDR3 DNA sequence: TGTGCCAGCAGTGGGGACAGCTATGGCTACACCTTC.